These T cell receptor beta chains were read from a single sample in a study of OX40 agonist ivuxolimab in advanced cancers. The method was immunoSEQ multiplex PCR; TCRdb's version includes in-frame clones alone and lacks a portion of them. The sample has about 59,000 clones, around 83% seen once. Sequencing used CD4+ or CD8+ T cells sorted from blood, obtained in a trial of the OX40 agonist ivuxolimab. The receptors here all came from an adult with an advanced solid tumor such as melanoma, head and neck, liver or kidney cancer. Both conserved end residues are part of each CDR3. D genes are given only for firm matches. A row's size may be missing; if present it is once, few, many or a size class.

length | J | size | D | V | CDR3 | DNA
15 | TRBJ2-5 | NA | NA | TRBV19 | CASSPGLHHQETQYF | TGTGCCAGTAGTCCCGGACTCCACCACCAAGAGACCCAGTACTTC
15 | TRBJ2-5 | NA | TRBD1 | TRBV6-6 | CASRPDRGLEETQYF | TGTGCCAGCAGGCCCGACAGGGGGCTTGAGGAGACCCAGTACTTC
15 | TRBJ1-5 | NA | NA | TRBV4-1 | CASSQVKGDNQPQHF | TGCGCCAGCAGCCAAGTAAAAGGGGACAATCAGCCCCAGCATTTT
14 | TRBJ2-7 | NA | TRBD2 | TRBV28 | CASSAGGTSYEQYF | TGTGCCAGCAGCGCGGGGGGGACCTCCTACGAGCAGTACTTC
15 | TRBJ1-4 | once | NA | TRBV19 | CASSPRNRPNEKLFF | TGTGCCAGTAGTCCCCGTAACAGGCCTAATGAAAAACTGTTTTTT
13 | TRBJ1-4 | NA | NA | TRBV15 | CATSTGPSEKLFF | TGTGCCACCAGCACCGGGCCGAGTGAAAAACTGTTTTTT
14 | TRBJ2-7 | NA | TRBD1 | TRBV2 | CASSAPQGLTEQYF | TGTGCCAGCAGTGCACCACAGGGGCTGACCGAGCAGTACTTC
15 | TRBJ2-2 | NA | NA | TRBV6-1 | CASSEGQVNTGELFF | TGTGCCAGCAGTGAAGGACAGGTGAACACCGGGGAGCTGTTTTTT
17 | TRBJ1-5 | once | TRBD1 | TRBV10-3 | CAISESKGAGVDQPQHF | TGTGCCATCAGTGAGTCTAAGGGGGCAGGGGTCGATCAGCCCCAGCATTTT
16 | TRBJ1-2 | NA | NA | TRBV5-1 | CASSLEGGAFLYGYTF | TGCGCCAGCAGCTTGGAGGGGGGCGCATTTCTCTATGGCTACACCTTC
14 | TRBJ1-6 | NA | NA | TRBV7-9 | CASKNGGAGSPLHF | TGTGCCAGCAAAAACGGGGGGGCAGGTTCACCCCTCCACTTT
15 | TRBJ2-1 | once | NA | TRBV4-1 | CASSPRYKSYNEQFF | TGCGCCAGCAGCCCCCGGTATAAGAGCTACAATGAGCAGTTCTTC
18 | TRBJ1-5 | NA | NA | TRBV28 | CASSSPGASQTRNQPQHF | TGTGCCAGCAGTTCCCCAGGGGCGTCCCAAACCCGCAATCAGCCCCAGCATTTT
17 | TRBJ2-2 | NA | TRBD1 | TRBV7-6 | CASSPLGQDDKTGELFF | TGTGCCAGCAGCCCCCTGGGACAGGACGATAAAACCGGGGAGCTGTTTTTT
15 | TRBJ2-7 | NA | TRBD2 | TRBV11-3 | CASSPGTSGTYEQYF | TGTGCCAGCAGCCCAGGGACTAGCGGAACCTACGAGCAGTACTTC
13 | TRBJ1-2 | NA | NA | TRBV29-1 | CSVESGVEYGYTF | TGCAGCGTTGAGTCAGGGGTAGAGTATGGCTACACCTTC
14 | TRBJ1-2 | once | NA | TRBV28 | CASSFWGEGYGYTF | TGTGCCAGCAGTTTTTGGGGGGAAGGCTATGGCTACACCTTC
14 | TRBJ2-2 | NA | TRBD2 | TRBV30 | CAWEIGLAGGELFF | TGTGCCTGGGAAATCGGACTAGCCGGCGGGGAGCTGTTTTTT
16 | TRBJ1-1 | few | TRBD1 | TRBV30 | CAWSVLPLQGGTEAFF | TGTGCCTGGAGTGTATTACCCCTGCAGGGGGGGACTGAAGCTTTCTTT
13 | TRBJ2-7 | NA | TRBD2 | TRBV7-2 | CASSRTSVGEQYF | TGTGCCAGCAGCCGGACTAGCGTTGGAGAGCAGTACTTC
14 | TRBJ2-7 | few | NA | TRBV6-5 | CASRDPGANLEQYF | TGTGCCAGCAGGGACCCGGGCGCAAACCTCGAGCAGTACTTC
14 | TRBJ1-5 | NA | NA | TRBV2 | CASSDSGARQPQHF | TGTGCCAGCAGTGACTCGGGGGCGAGGCAGCCCCAGCATTTT
21 | TRBJ2-6 | NA | TRBD1 | TRBV9 | CASSVWVGKGAIPSGANVLTF | TGTGCCAGCAGCGTCTGGGTTGGGAAGGGGGCCATCCCTTCTGGGGCCAACGTCCTGACTTTC
16 | TRBJ2-2 | NA | TRBD1 | TRBV5-4 | CASSWDRGHITGELFF | TGTGCCAGCAGCTGGGACAGGGGACATATCACCGGGGAGCTGTTTTTT
14 | TRBJ2-5 | NA | NA | TRBV7-9 | CASSPQGLQETQYF | TGTGCCAGCAGCCCCCAAGGGCTACAAGAGACCCAGTACTTC
13 | TRBJ2-1 | NA | NA | TRBV6-5 | CASSKLQKNEQFF | TGTGCCAGCAGCAAACTTCAGAAAAATGAGCAGTTCTTC
15 | TRBJ2-2 | NA | TRBD1 | TRBV19 | CASSTGTGNTGELFF | TGTGCCAGTAGTACCGGGACAGGGAACACCGGGGAGCTGTTTTTT
13 | TRBJ2-1 | NA | NA | TRBV28 | CASSLFSGNEQFF | TGTGCCAGCAGTTTATTTAGCGGCAATGAGCAGTTCTTC
19 | TRBJ1-3 | NA | NA | TRBV11-2 | CASSSTALPGFLSGNTIYF | TGTGCCAGCAGCTCTACCGCGCTTCCAGGGTTTCTAAGTGGAAACACCATATATTTT
15 | TRBJ2-3 | NA | NA | TRBV5-1 | CASSLDRTSTDTQYF | TGCGCCAGCAGCTTGGACAGGACTAGCACAGATACGCAGTATTTT
13 | TRBJ1-2 | NA | NA | TRBV9 | CASSVGREYGYTF | TGTGCCAGCAGCGTAGGCAGGGAGTATGGCTACACCTTC
14 | TRBJ1-5 | NA | TRBD1 | TRBV6-5 | CASRPGTVGQPQHF | TGTGCCAGCAGGCCTGGGACAGTCGGTCAGCCCCAGCATTTT
14 | TRBJ1-5 | NA | NA | TRBV27 | CASSLRGSNQPQHF | TGTGCCAGCAGCTTAAGAGGTAGCAATCAGCCCCAGCATTTT
14 | TRBJ1-5 | NA | NA | TRBV30 | CAWSRPGGNQPQHF | TGTGCCTGGAGTCGGCCGGGCGGGAATCAGCCCCAGCATTTT
13 | TRBJ2-5 | once | NA | TRBV15 | CATSMTGGETQYF | TGTGCCACCAGCATGACGGGCGGGGAGACCCAGTACTTC
13 | TRBJ1-1 | NA | NA | TRBV6-5 | CASKIGPNTEAFF | TGTGCCAGCAAGATAGGACCGAACACTGAAGCTTTCTTT
13 | TRBJ1-4 | NA | NA | TRBV19 | CASSDGNNEKLFF | TGTGCCAGTTCAGACGGAAATAATGAAAAACTGTTTTTT
15 | TRBJ2-6 | NA | NA | TRBV2 | CASSRGAAGANVLTF | TGTGCCAGCAGCCGGGGGGCAGCTGGGGCCAACGTCCTGACTTTC
14 | TRBJ1-1 | NA | NA | TRBV4-3 | CASSHSPYNTEAFF | TGCGCCAGCAGCCACTCACCGTATAACACTGAAGCTTTCTTT
14 | TRBJ2-5 | NA | TRBD2 | TRBV28 | CASSGGTTQETQYF | TGTGCCAGCTCGGGAGGGACTACCCAAGAGACCCAGTACTTC
13 | TRBJ1-5 | NA | NA | TRBV2 | CASSPVLDQPQHF | TGTGCCAGCAGTCCGGTTCTGGATCAGCCCCAGCATTTT
14 | TRBJ2-7 | NA | TRBD1 | TRBV5-1 | CASSWDRGSYEQYF | TGCGCCAGCAGCTGGGACAGGGGGTCCTACGAGCAGTACTTC
14 | TRBJ2-2 | NA | TRBD1 | TRBV12-5 | CASGEGGFDGELFF | TGTGCTAGTGGGGAAGGGGGCTTTGACGGGGAGCTGTTTTTT
13 | TRBJ2-7 | NA | NA | TRBV6-1 | CASEGRALYEQYF | TGTGCCAGCGAAGGCAGGGCTCTCTACGAGCAGTACTTC
14 | TRBJ1-4 | once | TRBD1 | TRBV7-2 | CASSPRQGDEKLFF | TGTGCCAGCAGCCCTCGACAGGGGGATGAAAAACTGTTTTTT
14 | TRBJ2-1 | NA | TRBD1 | TRBV19 | CASSPTDRVGEQFF | TGTGCCAGTAGTCCCACCGACAGGGTAGGCGAGCAGTTCTTC
17 | TRBJ2-2 | NA | TRBD2 | TRBV4-2 | CASSQRTSGGDTGELFF | TGTGCCAGCAGCCAACGAACTAGCGGAGGCGACACCGGGGAGCTGTTTTTT
14 | TRBJ1-2 | few | NA | TRBV4-3 | CASSQERVGYGYTF | TGCGCCAGCAGCCAAGAGCGGGTAGGCTATGGCTACACCTTC
18 | TRBJ2-2 | NA | TRBD1 | TRBV6-1 | CASSEKADRAFSTGELFF | TGTGCCAGCAGTGAAAAAGCTGACAGGGCTTTTTCGACCGGGGAGCTGTTTTTT
12 | TRBJ1-5 | NA | NA | TRBV7-2 | CASSTATVPQHF | TGTGCCAGCAGCACGGCGACAGTGCCCCAGCATTTT
15 | TRBJ1-1 | NA | TRBD1 | TRBV4-3 | CASSQSWRGRTEAFF | TGCGCCAGCAGCCAAAGTTGGAGGGGGCGGACTGAAGCTTTCTTT